This record covers a single T cell receptor (beta chain). In the study's own analysis: Amplifying reference gene primers gave estimates of nucleated cell counts. Profiled with immunoSEQ multiplex PCR; TCRdb holds only in-frame clones, not every one. The V and J calls and the clone size are those of that table, but D and trimming were determined from the DNA. The sample contains about 140,000 clones, roughly 91% of which appear only once. This sample stems from a study of blood T cell repertoires in COVID-19. Study-level information: Acute-phase and convalescent COVID-19 samples originated in the United States, Italy and Spain. T cells, B-cell-depleted T cells, or PBMCs provided the cDNA or gDNA that served as material.

The V segment lost 7 bases and the J segment 3 bases; nucleotides outside the gene matches: 9. Germline V gives CDR1 MNHNY, CDR2 SVGAGI (reference sequence). The CDR3 covers 15 residues. This sequence joins TRBV6-6 and TRBJ2-1; 7 positions agree with TRBD1. The source is a man between 60 and 75 years old with active or convalescent COVID-19. Sequenced input: peripheral blood. CDR3 in amino acids: CASTLDDRVYNEQFF. The DNA for the CDR3 is TGTGCCAGCACCCTCGACGACAGGGTCTACAATGAGCAGTTCTTC.